The following is a TCR beta chain sequence with its context. The antigen remains undetermined. Using immunoSEQ multiplex PCR, the repertoire was profiled, and TCRdb retains in-frame clones only, with some absent. The repertoire holds some 300,000 clones, with 80% as singletons. This sample was included in a study of cytotoxic CD8 clonotypes in ibrutinib-treated CLL. The overall study: Outcomes included roughly 24 partial and 2 complete responses; after median roughly six years, roughly 15 stayed remitted and approximately 12 progressed. Points from the study as a whole: Age-matched healthy donor levels were exceeded by baseline clonality, which tracked circulating CD8+ T-cell counts. There were differences in sampling times between sustained-remission and progressing patients. Clonality went higher at ibrutinib response and then dropped back toward baseline at progression.

This CDR3 is built from 13 residues. The V and J ends lost 1 base and 7 bases respectively, with 11 bases between them. Germline CDR1 SGHDT, CDR2 YYEEEE. This chain joins TRBV5-6 and TRBJ1-2; the D is unclear. The sequenced sample was PBMCs, obtained before ibrutinib treatment. The receptor was derived from a human donor with chronic lymphocytic leukemia. The CDR3: CASSLSETFGYTF. For the CDR3, the DNA is TGTGCCAGCAGCTTGTCGGAGACTTTTGGCTACACCTTC.